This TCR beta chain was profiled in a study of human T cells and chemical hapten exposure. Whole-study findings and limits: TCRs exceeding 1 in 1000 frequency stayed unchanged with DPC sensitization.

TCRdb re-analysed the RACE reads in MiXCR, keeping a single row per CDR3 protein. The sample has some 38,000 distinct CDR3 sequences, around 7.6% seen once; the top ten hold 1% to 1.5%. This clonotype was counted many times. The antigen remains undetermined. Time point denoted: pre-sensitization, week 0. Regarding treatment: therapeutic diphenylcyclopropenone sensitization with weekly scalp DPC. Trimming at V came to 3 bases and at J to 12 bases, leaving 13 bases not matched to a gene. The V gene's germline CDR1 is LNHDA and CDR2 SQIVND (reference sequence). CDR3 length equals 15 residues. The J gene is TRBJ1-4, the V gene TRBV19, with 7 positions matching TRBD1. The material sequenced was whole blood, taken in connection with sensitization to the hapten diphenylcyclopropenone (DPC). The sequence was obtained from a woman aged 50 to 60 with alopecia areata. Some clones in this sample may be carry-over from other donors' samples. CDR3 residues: CASSIQTGIMKELFF. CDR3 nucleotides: TGTGCCAGTAGTATTCAGACAGGGATAATGAAAGAACTGTTTTTT. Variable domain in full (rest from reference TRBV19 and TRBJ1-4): DGGITQSPKYLFRKEGQNVTLSCEQNLNHDAMYWYRQDPGQGLRLIYYSQIVNDFQKGDIAEGYSVSREKKESFPLTVTSAQKNPTAFYLCASSIQTGIMKELFFGSGTQLSVL.